Listed here are 3 T cell receptor beta chains from one sample, sequenced in a study of shared clonotypes between healthy human individuals. The assay was immunoSEQ multiplex PCR, and TCRdb's table has in-frame clones only and misses some. This table holds some 1,400,000 clones, roughly 95% found once. Sample: naive CD4+ T cells sorted from blood. Sample subset: CD45RA+ positively selected. These receptors originate from a man younger than 45 in good health.

The chain recombines TRBV5-1 with TRBJ2-7; either TRBD1 or TRBD2 may supply D (5 bases each). The V gene's germline CDR1 is SGHRS and CDR2 YFSETQ. CDR3 size: 13 residues. V shed 2 bases and J shed 3 bases, with 9 bases lying between them. The CDR3 nucleotides are TGCGCCAGCAGCTTATGGGACGGCTACGAGCAGTACTTC. Encoded protein: CASSLWDGYEQYF.

This sequence joins TRBV5-6 and TRBJ1-5; D possibly corresponds to TRBD1 (5 bases). This CDR3 contains 15 residues. V lost 1 base to trimming and J lost 0 bases, with 8 bases between them. Per the germline V gene, CDR1 is SGHDT and CDR2 is YYEEEE. CDR3 nucleotide sequence: TGTGCCAGCAGCTTGAGGGACCATAGCAATCAGCCCCAGCATTTT. This gives the protein CASSLRDHSNQPQHF.

The CDR3 here is CASSTLPGGTDTQYF. CDR3 nucleotides: TGCGCCAGCAGCACCTTACCAGGAGGCACAGATACGCAGTATTTT. The gene calls are TRBV5-1 and TRBJ2-3, with no clear D. V lost 4 bases and J lost 1, with 13 bases in between. Germline assignment: CDR1 SGHRS and CDR2 YFSETQ. This CDR3 contains 15 residues.